Shown below are 23 T cell receptor beta chains from a single sample sequenced in a study of cytomegalovirus exposure and HLA in healthy donors. 13 Jbeta primers and 60 Vbeta primers were used for the PCR. Measured with immunoSEQ multiplex PCR; TCRdb has only the in-frame clones, and not every one. The sample lists 60,000 to 90,000 clones; 65% to 90% were seen once. Sequences were obtained from PBMCs. These receptors all come from a man aged 70-80 years in good health and CMV-seropositive.

The V and J genes are TRBV7-9 and TRBJ1-2; 8 nucleotides line up with TRBD1. The CDR3 consists of 13 residues. V dropped 5 bases and J dropped 3; count of bases not matched to a gene: 2. CDR1 is SEHNR, CDR2 FQNEAQ, per germline (reference sequence). The CDR3, as DNA: TGTGCCAGCAGCACAGGGGGACACTATGGCTACACCTTC. Its protein product is CASSTGGHYGYTF.

J is TRBJ1-5 and V is TRBV5-1; 7 bases are a match to TRBD1. Germline V gene sequence: CDR1 SGHRS, CDR2 YFSETQ. The CDR3 spans 14 residues. Germline trimming cut 2 bases from V and 12 bases from J; bases unmatched to any gene: 11. CDR3 amino acids: CASSLQGFGVDQHF. The CDR3 nucleotides read TGCGCCAGCAGCTTACAGGGGTTCGGAGTCGACCAGCATTTT.

V is TRBV5-1 and J is TRBJ1-1; D uncertain. Germline lookup yields CDR1 SGHRS and CDR2 YFSETQ. The CDR3 spans 13 residues. V lost 4 bases and J lost 13, with 20 bases in between. The CDR3 sequence is CASSDPPGREGFF. The CDR3 DNA sequence: TGCGCCAGCAGCGACCCCCCGGGGAGGGAGGGTTTCTTT.

The rearrangement links TRBV2 to TRBJ2-1; 9 nucleotides match TRBD2. The CDR3 sequence is 15 residues long. Germline V lookup: CDR1 SNHLY, CDR2 FYNNEI. Trimming cost V 8 bases and J 2 bases; bases outside gene matches: 7. This CDR3 reads CASVPAGGTYNEQFF. The CDR3 DNA is TGTGCCAGCGTCCCAGCGGGGGGAACCTACAATGAGCAGTTCTTC.

This clone appeared a few times. This CDR3 is CASSQAQGVNQPQHF. The CDR3 coding sequence is TGCGCCAGCAGCCAAGCACAGGGGGTCAATCAGCCCCAGCATTTT. The rearrangement links TRBV4-1 to TRBJ1-5; 8 bases agree with TRBD1. The germline CDR1 and CDR2 sequences are MGHRA and YSYEKL. V gave up 1 base and J gave up 3 bases; unmatched junction bases: 2. CDR3 length: 15 residues.

The rearrangement links TRBV7-3 to TRBJ2-7, with D perhaps matching TRBD1 (7 bases). Per germline, CDR1 SGHTA and CDR2 FQGTGA. V gave up 4 bases and J gave up 6 bases, with 13 bases separating them. This CDR3 contains 13 residues. The CDR3 reads CASSSTQGGEQYF. In nucleotides, the CDR3 is TGTGCCAGCAGCTCAACCCAGGGGGGCGAGCAGTACTTC.

This sequence joins TRBV4-3 and TRBJ2-3; the D gene is possibly TRBD2 (6 bases). The germline gives CDR1 LGHNA, CDR2 YSLEER. Trimming removed 3 bases at V and 3 bases at J, with 10 bases between. This CDR3 region has 14 residues. CDR3 nucleotide sequence: TGCGCCAGCAGCCATGCGGAGGGAACAGATACGCAGTATTTT. Translation: CASSHAEGTDTQYF.

This CDR3 reads CASSLERGEQYF. CDR3 nucleotide sequence: TGTGCCAGCAGTTTGGAGCGTGGCGAGCAGTACTTC. The V and J genes are TRBV28 and TRBJ2-7; D unclear. V dropped 3 bases and J dropped 6 bases, with 9 bases sitting between them. Germline assignment: CDR1 MDHEN and CDR2 SYDVKM. The CDR3 runs 12 residues.

The V and J genes are TRBV2 and TRBJ2-7; D not certain. CDR3 length: 14 residues. The V gene lost 4 bases and the J gene lost 3 bases, with 13 bases spanning the gap. Germline-derived CDR1 and CDR2 are SNHLY and FYNNEI. The CDR3 nucleotides are TGTGCCAGCAGTGCCTCAGGCGCGATCTACGAGCAGTACTTC. Protein: CASSASGAIYEQYF.

V gene TRBV29-1 combines with J gene TRBJ1-1; no reliable D call. Trimming removed 4 bases from V and 1 base from J, with 7 bases in between. Looked up from germline, CDR1 is SQVTM and CDR2 is ANQGSEA. The CDR3 covers 12 residues. DNA of the CDR3: TGCAGCGTTGGACGACAGAACACTGAAGCTTTCTTT. It yields the protein CSVGRQNTEAFF. The variable domain in full, with the rest retrieved from reference TRBV29-1 and TRBJ1-1, is SAVISQKPSRDICQRGTSLTIQCQVDSQVTMMFWYRQQPGQSLTLIATANQGSEATYESGFVIDKFPISRPNLTFSTLTVSNMSPEDSSIYLCSVGRQNTEAFFGQGTRLTVV.

V and J are TRBV6-5 and TRBJ1-1; D ambiguous. V lost 0 bases and J lost 5, with 10 bases in between. Germline loops: CDR1 MNHEY, CDR2 SVGAGI. The CDR3 runs 14 residues. In DNA, the CDR3 is TGTGCCAGCAGTTACTCGTACGGTGGTACTGAAGCTTTCTTT. Translation: CASSYSYGGTEAFF.

The chain uses TRBV5-1 and TRBJ2-4; tentatively, D is TRBD1 (6 bases). Germline CDR1 and CDR2: SGHRS and YFSETQ. CDR3 length: 16 residues. V was cut by 0 bases and J by 0 bases, with 10 bases left in between. The CDR3 coding sequence is TGCGCCAGCAGCTTGGGGGACACGATAGCCAAAAACATTCAGTACTTC. Residues: CASSLGDTIAKNIQYF.

This clone has just one count. CDR3 DNA sequence: TGTGCCAGCAGTTTAGCGGGGCTAGCGGGAGAGGAGGATACGCAGTATTTT. Translating it yields CASSLAGLAGEEDTQYF. The gene calls are TRBV28 and TRBJ2-3, with 10 bases identical to TRBD2. This CDR3 comprises 17 residues. Germline trimming cut 2 bases from V and 6 bases from J; bases unmatched to any gene: 11. CDR1 is MDHEN, CDR2 SYDVKM, per germline.

The rearrangement uses TRBV9 and TRBJ1-3; 7 bases are shared with TRBD1. CDR3 length equals 15 residues. With V trimmed by 0 bases and J by 2 bases, 2 bases remained unmatched. Per the germline V gene, CDR1 is SGDLS and CDR2 is YYNGEE. The CDR3 DNA reads TGTGCCAGCAGCGTAGGGCAGGGGGCTGGAAACACCATATATTTT. This gives the protein CASSVGQGAGNTIYF.

The genes are TRBV25-1 and TRBJ2-7, with 10 nucleotides matching TRBD1. CDR3 length equals 14 residues. Germline CDR1 and CDR2: MGHDK and SYGVNS. Trimming cost V 6 bases and J 5 bases; bases outside gene matches: 7. CDR3 region: CASRGTGARHEQYF. The CDR3 region has the DNA TGTGCCAGCAGGGGGACAGGGGCACGTCACGAGCAGTACTTC.

The V and J genes are TRBV5-4 and TRBJ2-7; 7 bases align to TRBD1. The V gene's germline CDR1 is SGHNT and CDR2 YYREEE (reference sequence). The CDR3 sequence is 14 residues long. Germline trimming cut 4 bases from V and 3 bases from J; bases unmatched to any gene: 7. DNA of the CDR3: TGTGCCAGCAGCCCGGGGACAGCCCGCTACGAGCAGTACTTC. Its protein is CASSPGTARYEQYF.

The rearrangement links TRBV4-2 to TRBJ2-1; 8 nucleotides align to TRBD1. The germline gives CDR1 LGHNA, CDR2 YNFKEQ. The CDR3 runs to 13 residues. V lost 3 bases to trimming and J lost 7 bases; unmatched junction nucleotides: 2. CDR3 DNA: TGTGCCAGCAGCCAGGACAGGGCAAATGAGCAGTTCTTC. It encodes CASSQDRANEQFF.

The V and J genes are TRBV6-5 and TRBJ2-7; TRBD1 matches 8 bases. Germline CDR1 and CDR2: MNHEY and SVGAGI. V dropped 0 bases and J dropped 7; count of bases not matched to a gene: 8. The length of the CDR3 is 15 residues. CDR3 DNA sequence: TGTGCCAGCAGTTACTCGAGTCAGGGGGCAGGGGAGCAGTACTTC. Translating gives CASSYSSQGAGEQYF.

This clone was seen more than once but under ten times. The V gene is TRBV6-5, the J gene TRBJ2-7, with a tentative D call TRBD1 (6 bases). The CDR3 has 14 amino acids. Trimming cost V 6 bases and J 1 base, with 13 bases left between them. CDR1 is MNHEY, CDR2 SVGAGI, per germline. The CDR3 protein is CASRGLGGSYEQYF. In DNA form, the CDR3 reads TGTGCCAGCAGGGGTTTAGGGGGATCCTACGAGCAGTACTTC.

CDR3 in DNA: TGCGCCAGCAGCTCCCCAAACCAGACAGCCGACAACTATGGCTACACCTTC. Translated, it gives CASSSPNQTADNYGYTF. The chain employs TRBV5-1 and TRBJ1-2, with D possibly being TRBD1 (5 bases). Deletions cut 3 bases from V and 2 bases from J, with 20 bases between. Germline lookup yields CDR1 SGHRS and CDR2 YFSETQ. The CDR3 has 17 residues.

This clone was counted a single time. The chain has TRBV19 and TRBJ2-5; D is ambiguous. CDR1 LNHDA and CDR2 SQIVND come from the germline V gene (reference sequence). This CDR3 spans 13 amino acids. V was shortened by 3 bases and J by 3 bases, with 8 bases between the two germline ends. The CDR3 reads CASSMRLKETQYF. The CDR3, as DNA: TGTGCCAGTAGTATGCGTCTGAAAGAGACCCAGTACTTC.

The V gene is TRBV4-3, the J gene TRBJ1-6, with a weak D call TRBD1 (5 bases). CDR3 length: 15 amino acids. The V end lost 1 base, the J end lost 6 bases, and 10 bases lay between the germline ends. Germline V gene data show CDR1 as LGHNA and CDR2 as YSLEER. CDR3 DNA: TGCGCCAGCAGCCAAGTAGTAGACAGTAATTCACCCCTCCACTTT. It translates to CASSQVVDSNSPLHF.

A few counts support this clone. J is TRBJ2-7 and V is TRBV28, with 11 bases that match TRBD1. Germline V gene lookup returns CDR1 MDHEN and CDR2 SYDVKM. V lost 5 bases and J lost 6; bases outside the gene matches: 9. This CDR3 contains 15 residues. CDR3 sequence reads: CASSLPGTGGVEQYF. For the CDR3, the DNA is TGTGCCAGCAGTCTCCCCGGGACAGGGGGGGTCGAGCAGTACTTC.